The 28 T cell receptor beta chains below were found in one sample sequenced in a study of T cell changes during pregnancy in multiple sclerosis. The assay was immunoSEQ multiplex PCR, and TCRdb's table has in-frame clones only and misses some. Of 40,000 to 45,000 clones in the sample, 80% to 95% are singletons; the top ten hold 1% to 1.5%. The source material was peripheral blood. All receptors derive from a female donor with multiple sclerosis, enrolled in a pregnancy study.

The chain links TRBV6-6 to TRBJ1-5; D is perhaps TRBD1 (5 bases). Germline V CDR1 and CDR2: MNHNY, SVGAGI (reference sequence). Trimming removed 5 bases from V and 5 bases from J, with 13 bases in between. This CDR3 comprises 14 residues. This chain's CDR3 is CASSPGGGYQPQHF. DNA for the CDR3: TGTGCCAGCAGTCCCGGGGGGGGATATCAGCCCCAGCATTTT.

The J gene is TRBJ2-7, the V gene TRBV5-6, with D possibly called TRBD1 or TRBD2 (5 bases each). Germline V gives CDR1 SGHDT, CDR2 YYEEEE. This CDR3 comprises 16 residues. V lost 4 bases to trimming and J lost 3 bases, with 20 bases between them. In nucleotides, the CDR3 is TGTGCCAGCAGCCCCGAGGGGTCGCGGATTTACTACGAGCAGTACTTC. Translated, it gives CASSPEGSRIYYEQYF. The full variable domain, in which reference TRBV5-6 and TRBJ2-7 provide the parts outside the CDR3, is DAGVTQSPTHLIKTRGQQVTLRCSPKSGHDTVSWYQQALGQGPQFIFQYYEEEERQRGNFPDRFSGHQFPNYSSELNVNALLLGDSALYLCASSPEGSRIYYEQYFGPGTRLTVT.

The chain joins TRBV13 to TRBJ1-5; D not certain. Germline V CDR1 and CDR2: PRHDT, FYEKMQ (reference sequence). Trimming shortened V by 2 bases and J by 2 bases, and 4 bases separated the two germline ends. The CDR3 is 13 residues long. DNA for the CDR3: TGTGCCAGCAGCTTAAGGGGCAATCAGCCCCAGCATTTT. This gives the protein CASSLRGNQPQHF.

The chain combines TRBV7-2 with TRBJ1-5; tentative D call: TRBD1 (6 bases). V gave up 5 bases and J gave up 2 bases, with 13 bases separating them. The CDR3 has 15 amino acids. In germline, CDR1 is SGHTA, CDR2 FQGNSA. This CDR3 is CASSVERQGNQPQHF. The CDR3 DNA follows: TGTGCCAGCAGCGTCGAACGACAGGGCAATCAGCCCCAGCATTTT.

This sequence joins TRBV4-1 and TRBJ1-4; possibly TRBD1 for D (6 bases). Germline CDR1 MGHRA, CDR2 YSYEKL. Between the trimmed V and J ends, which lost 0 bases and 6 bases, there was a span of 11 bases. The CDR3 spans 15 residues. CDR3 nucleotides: TGCGCCAGCAGCCAAGATTGGGGGCCGGATGAAAAACTGTTTTTT. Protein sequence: CASSQDWGPDEKLFF.

The CDR3 loop reads CASSSIQGGGNTIYF. The CDR3 nucleotides read TGTGCCAGCTCATCTATACAGGGTGGTGGAAACACCATATATTTT. The chain combines TRBV18 with TRBJ1-3, with D perhaps matching TRBD1 (6 bases). This CDR3 is built from 15 residues. V was trimmed by 5 bases and J by 3 bases, leaving 14 bases between them. Germline CDR1 and CDR2: KGHSH and LQKENI.

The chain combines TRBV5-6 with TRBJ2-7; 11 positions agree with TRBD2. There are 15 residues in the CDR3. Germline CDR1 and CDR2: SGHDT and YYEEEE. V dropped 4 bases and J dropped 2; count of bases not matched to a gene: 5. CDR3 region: CASSVGLAGPYEQYF. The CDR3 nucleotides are TGTGCCAGCAGCGTCGGACTAGCGGGTCCCTACGAGCAGTACTTC.

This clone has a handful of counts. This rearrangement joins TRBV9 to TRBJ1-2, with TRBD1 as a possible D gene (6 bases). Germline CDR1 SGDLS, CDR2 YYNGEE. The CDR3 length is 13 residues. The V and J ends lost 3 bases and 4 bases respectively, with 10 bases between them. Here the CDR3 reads CASSAQGGYGYTF. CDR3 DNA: TGTGCCAGCAGCGCACAGGGTGGCTATGGCTACACCTTC.

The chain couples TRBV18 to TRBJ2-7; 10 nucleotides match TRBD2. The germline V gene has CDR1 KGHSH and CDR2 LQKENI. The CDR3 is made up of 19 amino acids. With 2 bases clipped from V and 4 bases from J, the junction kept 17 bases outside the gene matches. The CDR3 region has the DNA TGTGCCAGCTCACCATCGGCTAGCGGGAGTGGGGCGGTTGGATACGAGCAGTACTTC. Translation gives CASSPSASGSGAVGYEQYF.

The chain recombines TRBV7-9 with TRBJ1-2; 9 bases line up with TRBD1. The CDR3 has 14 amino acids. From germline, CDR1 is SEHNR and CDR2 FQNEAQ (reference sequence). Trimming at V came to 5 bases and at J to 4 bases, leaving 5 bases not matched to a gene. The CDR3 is CASSVGGQGYGYTF. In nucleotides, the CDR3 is TGTGCCAGCAGCGTAGGGGGACAGGGCTATGGCTACACCTTC. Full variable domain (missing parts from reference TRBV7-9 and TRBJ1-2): DTGVSQNPRHKITKRGQNVTFRCDPISEHNRLYWYRQTLGQGPEFLTYFQNEAQLEKSRLLSDRFSAERPKGSFSTLEIQRTEQGDSAMYLCASSVGGQGYGYTFGSGTRLTVV.

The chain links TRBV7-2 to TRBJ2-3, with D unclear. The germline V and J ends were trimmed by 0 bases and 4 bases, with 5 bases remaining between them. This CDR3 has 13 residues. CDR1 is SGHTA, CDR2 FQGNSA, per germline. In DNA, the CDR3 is TGTGCCAGCAGCTTAGCGACACCAGATACGCAGTATTTT. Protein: CASSLATPDTQYF.

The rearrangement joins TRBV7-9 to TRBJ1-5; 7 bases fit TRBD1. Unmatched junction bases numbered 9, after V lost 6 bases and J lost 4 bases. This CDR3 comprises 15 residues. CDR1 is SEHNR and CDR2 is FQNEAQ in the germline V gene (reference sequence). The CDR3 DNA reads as TGTGCCAGCAGTCGTACAGGGGAACCTAATCAGCCCCAGCATTTT. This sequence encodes CASSRTGEPNQPQHF.

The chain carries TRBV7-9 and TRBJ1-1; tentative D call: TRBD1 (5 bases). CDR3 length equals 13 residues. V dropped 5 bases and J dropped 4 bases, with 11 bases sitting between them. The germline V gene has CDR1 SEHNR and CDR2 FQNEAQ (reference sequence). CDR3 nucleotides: TGTGCCAGCAGCCTCGACAGTGCCACTGAAGCTTTCTTT. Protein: CASSLDSATEAFF. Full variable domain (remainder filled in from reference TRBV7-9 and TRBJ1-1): DTGVSQNPRHKITKRGQNVTFRCDPISEHNRLYWYRQTLGQGPEFLTYFQNEAQLEKSRLLSDRFSAERPKGSFSTLEIQRTEQGDSAMYLCASSLDSATEAFFGQGTRLTVV.

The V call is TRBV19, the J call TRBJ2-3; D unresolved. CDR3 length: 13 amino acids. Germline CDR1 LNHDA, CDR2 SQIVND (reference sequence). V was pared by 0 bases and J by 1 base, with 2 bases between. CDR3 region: CASSIEGTDTQYF. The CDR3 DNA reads TGTGCCAGTAGTATAGAAGGCACAGATACGCAGTATTTT.

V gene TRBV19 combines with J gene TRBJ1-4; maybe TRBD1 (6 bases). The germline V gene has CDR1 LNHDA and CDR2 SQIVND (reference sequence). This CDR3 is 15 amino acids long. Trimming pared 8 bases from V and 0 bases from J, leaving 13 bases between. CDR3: CASQLGGPTNEKLFF. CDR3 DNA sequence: TGTGCCAGTCAACTGGGGGGGCCAACTAATGAAAAACTGTTTTTT.

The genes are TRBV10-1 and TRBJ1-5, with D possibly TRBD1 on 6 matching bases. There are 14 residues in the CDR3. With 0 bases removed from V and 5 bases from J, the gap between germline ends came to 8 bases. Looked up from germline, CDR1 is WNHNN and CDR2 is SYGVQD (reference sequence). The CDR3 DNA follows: TGCGCCAGCAGTGAGTCGACAGGTGATCAGCCCCAGCATTTT. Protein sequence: CASSESTGDQPQHF.

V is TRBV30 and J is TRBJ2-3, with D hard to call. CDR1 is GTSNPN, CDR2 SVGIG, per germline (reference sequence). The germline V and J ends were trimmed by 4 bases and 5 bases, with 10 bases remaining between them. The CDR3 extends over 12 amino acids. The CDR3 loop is CAWTVPGDTQYF. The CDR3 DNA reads TGTGCCTGGACCGTTCCCGGAGATACGCAGTATTTT.

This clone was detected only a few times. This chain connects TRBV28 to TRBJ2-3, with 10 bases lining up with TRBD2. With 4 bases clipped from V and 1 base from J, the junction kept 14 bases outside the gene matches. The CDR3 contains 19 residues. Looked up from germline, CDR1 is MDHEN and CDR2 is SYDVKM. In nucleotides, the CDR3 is TGTGCCAGCAGTTACCCGGGACTAGCGAGCCCGAAGCGCACAGATACGCAGTATTTT. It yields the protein CASSYPGLASPKRTDTQYF.

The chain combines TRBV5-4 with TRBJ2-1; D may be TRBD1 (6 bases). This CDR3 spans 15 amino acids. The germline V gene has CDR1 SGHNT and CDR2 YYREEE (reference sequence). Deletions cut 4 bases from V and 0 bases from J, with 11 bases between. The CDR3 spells CASSEGVSSYNEQFF. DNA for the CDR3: TGTGCCAGCAGCGAGGGGGTTAGCTCCTACAATGAGCAGTTCTTC. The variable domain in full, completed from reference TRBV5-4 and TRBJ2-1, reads ETGVTQSPTHLIKTRGQQVTLRCSSQSGHNTVSWYQQALGQGPQFIFQYYREEENGRGNFPPRFSGLQFPNYSSELNVNALELDDSALYLCASSEGVSSYNEQFFGPGTRLTVL.

In nucleotides, the CDR3 is TGTGCCAGCAGCTTAGGACGGGACTCCTACGAGCAGTACTTC. This codes for CASSLGRDSYEQYF. The chain joins TRBV13 to TRBJ2-7, with a weak D call TRBD2 (5 bases). The germline V gene encodes CDR1 PRHDT and CDR2 FYEKMQ (reference sequence). This CDR3 has 14 residues. V was cut by 0 bases and J by 0 bases, with 6 bases left in between.

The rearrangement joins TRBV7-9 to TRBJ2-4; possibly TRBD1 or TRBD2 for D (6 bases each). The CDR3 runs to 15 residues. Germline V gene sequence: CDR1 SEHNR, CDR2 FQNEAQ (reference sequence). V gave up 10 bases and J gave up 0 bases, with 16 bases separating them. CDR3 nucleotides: TGTGCCACGTCCGGGGGCAGAATAGCCAAAAACATTCAGTACTTC. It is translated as CATSGGRIAKNIQYF. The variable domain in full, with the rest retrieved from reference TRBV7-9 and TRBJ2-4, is DTGVSQNPRHKITKRGQNVTFRCDPISEHNRLYWYRQTLGQGPEFLTYFQNEAQLEKSRLLSDRFSAERPKGSFSTLEIQRTEQGDSAMYLCATSGGRIAKNIQYFGAGTRLSVL.

CDR3 nucleotides: TGTGCCAGCAGTGGTTGGGGTATCACTAATGAAAAACTGTTTTTT. This codes for CASSGWGITNEKLFF. This chain uses TRBV28 with TRBJ1-4; D ambiguous. The CDR3 is 15 amino acids. V lost 5 bases and J lost 2, with 12 bases in between. Per the germline V gene, CDR1 is MDHEN and CDR2 is SYDVKM. Using reference TRBV28 and TRBJ1-4 for the parts outside the CDR3, the full variable domain is DVKVTQSSRYLVKRTGEKVFLECVQDMDHENMFWYRQDPGLGLRLIYFSYDVKMKEKGDIPEGYSVSREKKERFSLILESASTNQTSMYLCASSGWGITNEKLFFGSGTQLSVL.

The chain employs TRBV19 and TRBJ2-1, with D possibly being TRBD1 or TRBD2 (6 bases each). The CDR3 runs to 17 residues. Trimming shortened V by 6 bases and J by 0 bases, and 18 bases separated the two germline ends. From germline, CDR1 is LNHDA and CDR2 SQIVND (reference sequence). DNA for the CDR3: TGTGCCAGTAGCATCCATTTAGGGGGGAGCTCCTACAATGAGCAGTTCTTC. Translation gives CASSIHLGGSSYNEQFF.

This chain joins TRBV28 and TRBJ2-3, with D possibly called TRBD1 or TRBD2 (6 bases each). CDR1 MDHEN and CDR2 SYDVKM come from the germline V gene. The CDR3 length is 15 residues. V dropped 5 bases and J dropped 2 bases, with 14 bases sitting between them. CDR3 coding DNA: TGTGCCAGCAGTAGGGGGACTGGAAACACAGATACGCAGTATTTT. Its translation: CASSRGTGNTDTQYF.

The CDR3 protein is CASSLWGAEETQYF. CDR3 DNA: TGTGCCAGCAGCTTATGGGGGGCGGAAGAGACCCAGTACTTC. The J gene is TRBJ2-5, the V gene TRBV11-2, with D perhaps matching TRBD1 or TRBD2 (6 bases each). The CDR3 consists of 14 residues. Germline V lookup: CDR1 SGHAT, CDR2 FQNNGV. V was trimmed by 2 bases and J by 3 bases, leaving 10 bases between them.

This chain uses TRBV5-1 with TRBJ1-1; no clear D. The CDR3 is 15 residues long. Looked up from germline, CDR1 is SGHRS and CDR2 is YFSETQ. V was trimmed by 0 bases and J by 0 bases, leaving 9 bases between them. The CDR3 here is CASSLEGSMNTEAFF. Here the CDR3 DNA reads TGCGCCAGCAGCTTGGAGGGCAGTATGAACACTGAAGCTTTCTTT. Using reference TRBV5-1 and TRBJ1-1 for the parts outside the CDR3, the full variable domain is KAGVTQTPRYLIKTRGQQVTLSCSPISGHRSVSWYQQTPGQGLQFLFEYFSETQRNKGNFPGRFSGRQFSNSRSEMNVSTLELGDSALYLCASSLEGSMNTEAFFGQGTRLTVV.

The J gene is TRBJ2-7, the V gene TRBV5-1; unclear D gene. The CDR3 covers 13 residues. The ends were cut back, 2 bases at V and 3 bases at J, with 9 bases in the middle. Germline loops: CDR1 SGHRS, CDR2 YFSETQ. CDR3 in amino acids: CASSFAGVYEQYF. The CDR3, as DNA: TGCGCCAGCAGCTTTGCAGGCGTCTACGAGCAGTACTTC.

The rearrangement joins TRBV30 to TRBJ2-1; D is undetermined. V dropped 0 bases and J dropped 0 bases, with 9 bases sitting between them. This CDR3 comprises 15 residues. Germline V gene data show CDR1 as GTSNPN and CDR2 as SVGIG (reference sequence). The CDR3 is CAWSVRRSSYNEQFF. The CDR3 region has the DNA TGTGCCTGGAGTGTACGACGGAGCTCCTACAATGAGCAGTTCTTC.